This T cell receptor (beta chain) was identified during a study of blood T cells in healthy people across ages. This clonotype has ten or more counts. The junction does not match germline at one end; this may be a read error. PBMCs, at least 7 million per sample, were isolated. Next came a second PCR, run for roughly 7 to 12 cycles, which used a sample-barcoded 5' primer along with a J-beta primer mix. TCRdb recomputed calls from the 5' RACE reads with MiXCR, one row per CDR3 protein. In the table there are about 800,000 distinct CDR3 sequences, 25% of which are singletons. These data also featured in a second study, about T cells of mothers and their children. That publication notes: Researchers report slightly higher, though non-significant, overlap in related mother-child pairs than in unrelated pairs.

Source material: blood. The sequence was collected from a boy between 10 and 17 years old in good health.

Here the CDR3 DNA reads TGTGCCAGCAGATTAGGGTCCTACAATGAGCAGTTCTTC. Translating gives CASRLGSYNEQFF. The chain links TRBV7-2 to TRBJ2-1; D remains unclear. The CDR3 has 13 residues. Germline CDR1 SGHTA, CDR2 FQGNSA.